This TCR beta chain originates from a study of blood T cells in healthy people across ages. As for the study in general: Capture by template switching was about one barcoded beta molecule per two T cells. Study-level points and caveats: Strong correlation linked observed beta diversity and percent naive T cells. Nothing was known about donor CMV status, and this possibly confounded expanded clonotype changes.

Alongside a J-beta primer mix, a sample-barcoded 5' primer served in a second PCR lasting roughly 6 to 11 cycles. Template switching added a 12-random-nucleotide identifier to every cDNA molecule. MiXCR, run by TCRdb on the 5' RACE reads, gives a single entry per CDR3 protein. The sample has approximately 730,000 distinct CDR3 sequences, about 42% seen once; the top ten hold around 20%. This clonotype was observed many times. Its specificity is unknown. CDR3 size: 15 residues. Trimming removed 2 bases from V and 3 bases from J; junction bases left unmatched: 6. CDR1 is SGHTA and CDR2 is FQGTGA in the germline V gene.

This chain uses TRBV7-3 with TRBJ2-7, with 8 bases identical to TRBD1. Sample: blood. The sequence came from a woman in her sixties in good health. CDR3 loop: CASSLGAGGVYEQYF. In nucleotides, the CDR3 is TGTGCCAGCAGCTTAGGGGCAGGGGGCGTCTACGAGCAGTACTTC.